This T cell receptor (beta chain) was recovered during a study of blood T cells in healthy people across ages. As for the study in general: About one barcoded beta molecule per two T cells was the capture yield of template switching.

After removal of 1 base from V and 1 base from J, the junction contained 10 bases not matched to a gene. Per germline, CDR1 SEHNR and CDR2 FQNEAQ (reference sequence). This CDR3 contains 18 residues. The second PCR ran about 6 to 12 cycles with a sample-barcoded 5' primer and J-beta primers. TCRdb independently ran MiXCR on the 5' RACE reads; one entry per CDR3 protein. The sample lists 1,500,000 or so distinct CDR3 sequences; 59% were seen once. Overall study findings and caveats: Whereas aged donors had fewer naive CD4+ cells, long-lived donors had more of them and higher diversity. Unknown donor CMV status possibly confounded expanded clonotype changes. As age increased, TCR beta diversity per million T cells fell in a roughly linear fashion.

A note on this clonotype: Its antigen is unknown.

This sequence was found in a man aged 18 to 35 in good health. Material: blood. The J gene is TRBJ2-7, the V gene TRBV7-9; 10 bases map to TRBD2. In nucleotides, the CDR3 is TGTGCCAGCAGCTTAGGCTTTACGGCTAGCGGGGGTTCCTACGAGCAGTACTTC. This translates into CASSLGFTASGGSYEQYF.